Described below is a single T cell receptor (beta chain) sequence and its context. The antigen remains undetermined. The data were obtained in a study of T cells after yellow fever vaccination. Study background: Preparation used SMART-Seq v4 Ultra Low Input for the low-cell-number fractions. General study results and limits: The secondary response peaked faster, at day 5 versus 15, but was weaker. Post-booster reappearance was seen for most primary-vaccination clones (about 96% CD4, roughly 91% CD8).

Researchers made TCR cDNA using 5'RACE template switching, and this step added a universal primer site and UMIs. TCRdb ran MiXCR on the 5' RACE reads and lists one entry per CDR3 protein. The sample yields 95,000 to 150,000 distinct CDR3 sequences, 12% to 15% seen once. The ends were cut back, 5 bases at V and 2 bases at J, with 13 bases in the middle. Germline loops: CDR1 SEHNR, CDR2 FQNEAQ (reference sequence). The CDR3 runs 14 residues. The source is a man younger than 35 who received the YFV17D yellow fever vaccine. Material: CD8+ T cells sorted from PBMCs, obtained 5 days after the yellow fever booster vaccination. The genes are TRBV7-9 and TRBJ2-7; a weak D match, TRBD2 (5 bases). The CDR3 loop is CASSRGTLTYEQYF. CDR3 coding DNA: TGTGCCAGCAGCCGGGGAACTCTGACCTACGAGCAGTACTTC.